This T cell receptor beta chain stems from a study of T cell responses to AZD1222 COVID-19 vaccine. Study conclusions and caveats: Nearly half of unique spike-specific TCRs reportedly avoided B.1.351 and B.1.1.7 mutated regions.

The table came from immunoSEQ multiplex PCR; TCRdb's copy has only in-frame clones and leaves some out. The profile shows 150,000 or so clones, 70% to 90% of them singletons. On this clone itself: What it binds is unknown.

Germline V gives CDR1 MNHEY, CDR2 SMNVEV (reference sequence). The CDR3 consists of 13 residues. The ends were cut back, 4 bases at V and 2 bases at J, with 9 bases in the middle. The TCR was taken from an adult in good health. Sequences were derived from peripheral blood, sampled on day 0 of MenACWY control vaccination. The chain joins TRBV27 to TRBJ2-7, with D uncertain. The CDR3 nucleotides are TGTGCCAGCAGTTATGTTGGCCCCTACGAGCAGTACTTC. This sequence encodes CASSYVGPYEQYF.